This T cell receptor (beta chain) appears in the sequencing data of a study of molecular identifiers for immune sequencing clone quantification. Using its own MiXCR run on the PCR reads, TCRdb lists one record per CDR3 protein. The top ten hold 1.7% of the sample, which has about 10,000 distinct CDR3 sequences, around a fifth seen once. This clonotype was observed at least ten times. This CDR3 contains 15 residues. V dropped 5 bases and J dropped 7; count of bases not matched to a gene: 11. Looked up from germline, CDR1 is SEHNR and CDR2 is FQNEAQ (reference sequence). V and J are TRBV7-9 and TRBJ2-1; 7 bases are a match to TRBD2. The sample taken for sequencing was naive CD8+ T cells from blood, with Jurkat cell RNA spiked in. Subset specified: FACS-sorted CD8+CD4-CCR7+CD45RA+ naive T cells. This sequence originates from a human donor in good health. Some libraries in this study had Jurkat cell RNA spiked in. The CDR3 region has the DNA TGTGCCAGCAGCCCAGCGGGACTTCACGATAATGAGCAGTTCTTC. Translation gives CASSPAGLHDNEQFF.